This TCR beta chain was recorded in a study of control samples from healthy donors and cancer patients. Libraries were prepared by immunoSEQ multiplex PCR; TCRdb keeps only in-frame clonotypes and omits some of them. The sample yields some 100,000 clones, around 89% seen once. The TCR comes from a woman in her fifties or sixties in good health. Material: blood.

In DNA form, the CDR3 reads TGTGCCTGCAGACTAGCGGGAGCTCGGAATGAGCAGTTCTTC. It codes for CACRLAGARNEQFF. This chain joins TRBV30 and TRBJ2-1; TRBD2 aligns across 12 bases. The CDR3 totals 14 residues. J lost 7 bases, V lost 6 bases, and 7 bases had no gene match. Germline V gene lookup returns CDR1 GTSNPN and CDR2 SVGIG (reference sequence).